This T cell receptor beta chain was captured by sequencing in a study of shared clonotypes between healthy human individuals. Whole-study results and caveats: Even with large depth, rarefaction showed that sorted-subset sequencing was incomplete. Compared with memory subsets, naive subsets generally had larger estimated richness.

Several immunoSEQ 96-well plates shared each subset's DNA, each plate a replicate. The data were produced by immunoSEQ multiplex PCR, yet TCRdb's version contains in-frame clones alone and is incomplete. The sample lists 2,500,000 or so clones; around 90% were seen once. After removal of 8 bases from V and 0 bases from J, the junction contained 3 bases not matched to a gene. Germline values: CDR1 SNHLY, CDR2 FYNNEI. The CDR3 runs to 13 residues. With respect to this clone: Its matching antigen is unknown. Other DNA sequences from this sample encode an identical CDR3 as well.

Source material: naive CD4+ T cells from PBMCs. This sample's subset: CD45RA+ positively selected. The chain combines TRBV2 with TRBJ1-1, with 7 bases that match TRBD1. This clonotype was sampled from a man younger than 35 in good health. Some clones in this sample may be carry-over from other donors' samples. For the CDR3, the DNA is TGTGCCAGCTCGGGACAGATGAACACTGAAGCTTTCTTT. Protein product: CASSGQMNTEAFF.